This T cell receptor beta chain is drawn from a study of T-cell memory formation after mild COVID-19. Broader study findings: Clones which contracted sat mainly in CM and EM if CD4+, and in EMRA if CD8+.

Germline V lookup: CDR1 SGHVS, CDR2 FNYEAQ. V was trimmed by 7 bases and J by 7 bases, leaving 9 bases between them. The CDR3 is 11 residues long. TCRdb processed the 5' RACE reads anew with MiXCR; each CDR3 protein has one entry. The sample includes roughly 370,000 distinct CDR3 sequences, 15% to 20% of them seen just once. This clonotype has ten or more counts. Its antigen is not identified. This TCR was recovered from a man between 18 and 35 years old who had mild COVID-19 (a few samples of this study predate the infection). Cell type and time point are not known. The material sequenced was PBMCs or a T cell subset sorted from them (not recorded which). This chain joins TRBV7-6 and TRBJ2-3; D is undetermined. The CDR3 DNA sequence: TGTGCCAGCACCGAAGGTTATACGCAGTATTTT. Translated: CASTEGYTQYF.